Following are 19 T cell receptor beta chains from one sample sequenced in a study of blood T cell repertoires in COVID-19 (TCRdb year 2020). Library generation was performed with the immunoSEQ multiplex PCR assay. TCRdb holds this immuneACCESS table with in-frame rearrangements only. Some clones are missing; in checked studies, unresolved V genes explain under half, and the rest has no known cause. This sample gives about 300,000 clones in total; around nine tenths of them show up just once. The ten largest account for 1% to 1.5% of the sample. Sequencing used peripheral blood. The receptors here all came from a man aged 65 to 85 with acute or convalescent COVID-19.

V is TRBV4-1 and J is TRBJ2-7; no reliable D call. CDR1 is MGHRA, CDR2 YSYEKL, per germline. With 1 base removed from V and 0 bases from J, the gap between germline ends came to 10 bases. This CDR3 has 15 amino acids. In DNA form, the CDR3 reads TGCGCCAGCAGCCAAGGGGCTTCCTACTCCTACGAGCAGTACTTC. It is translated as CASSQGASYSYEQYF.

This chain links TRBV2 with TRBJ2-7, with 7 bases that match TRBD2. The ends lost 7 bases at V and 6 bases at J; junction bases unmatched: 12. The CDR3 runs to 14 residues. Germline CDR1 SNHLY, CDR2 FYNNEI. This chain's CDR3 is CASNGGGDPLEQYF. CDR3 sequence (DNA): TGTGCCAGCAACGGTGGGGGGGACCCCCTCGAGCAGTACTTC.

V is TRBV7-9 and J is TRBJ2-7; 10 bases are a match to TRBD2. Germline-derived CDR1 and CDR2 are SEHNR and FQNEAQ (reference sequence). The CDR3 contains 15 residues. The trim removed 4 bases at V and 4 bases at J, leaving 7 bases unmatched. This CDR3 is CASSSRIAGGYEQYF. The CDR3 bases are TGTGCCAGCAGCTCCCGGATAGCGGGAGGTTACGAGCAGTACTTC.

The V and J genes are TRBV5-5 and TRBJ2-7; a weak D match, TRBD1 (6 bases). The CDR3 loop spans 14 amino acids. Trimming cost V 1 base and J 3 bases, with 11 bases left between them. Germline V lookup: CDR1 SGHKS, CDR2 YYEKEE (reference sequence). The CDR3 nucleotides are TGTGCCAGCAGCTTGATACCAGGGGTCTACGAGCAGTACTTC. Amino acids: CASSLIPGVYEQYF.

The CDR3 loop is CASSIDSRDSNEKLFF. Written as DNA, the CDR3 is TGTGCCAGCAGCATCGATAGCCGGGACTCTAATGAAAAACTGTTTTTT. The chain links TRBV7-8 to TRBJ1-4; weak D call: TRBD1 (5 bases). This CDR3 has 16 amino acids. CDR1 is SGHVS and CDR2 is FQNEAQ in the germline V gene. Trimming removed 5 bases at V and 3 bases at J, with 16 bases between.

V is TRBV4-2 and J is TRBJ2-3; TRBD2 matches at 9 bases. With 1 base clipped from V and 5 bases from J, the junction kept 7 bases outside the gene matches. The germline gives CDR1 LGHNA, CDR2 YNFKEQ. The CDR3 is 16 amino acids. CDR3 protein: CASSQGSGGMLDTQYF. The CDR3 region has the DNA TGTGCCAGCAGCCAAGGAAGCGGGGGGATGTTAGATACGCAGTATTTT.

The gene calls are TRBV7-8 and TRBJ1-2; 7 bases are shared with TRBD1. V trimming: 0 bases; J trimming: 1 base; junction bases outside the gene matches: 2. Per germline, CDR1 SGHVS and CDR2 FQNEAQ. The CDR3 is 15 residues long. The CDR3 DNA reads TGTGCCAGCAGCTTAGCCGGGACAGTTAACTATGGCTACACCTTC. It is translated as CASSLAGTVNYGYTF.

The V and J genes are TRBV5-1 and TRBJ2-5; D is possibly TRBD1 (6 bases). CDR3 length: 16 amino acids. Germline CDR1 SGHRS, CDR2 YFSETQ. V lost 4 bases to trimming and J lost 5 bases, with 21 bases between them. CDR3 amino acids: CASSLKIDRRVETQYF. CDR3 DNA: TGCGCCAGCAGCCTAAAAATAGACAGGCGAGTGGAGACCCAGTACTTC.

The chain has TRBV2 and TRBJ1-3, with TRBD1 matching 7 bases. This CDR3 spans 19 amino acids. Germline CDR1 SNHLY, CDR2 FYNNEI. The J segment lost 0 bases and the V segment lost 6 bases, leaving 17 bases of the junction unmatched. CDR3 DNA sequence: TGTGCCAGCAGGGCGCGACAGGGAAACTTATACCTCTCTGGAAACACCATATATTTT. As protein: CASRARQGNLYLSGNTIYF.

The V call is TRBV6-6, the J call TRBJ1-3; D possibly corresponds to TRBD1 (5 bases). Germline V gene data show CDR1 as MNHNY and CDR2 as SVGAGI (reference sequence). The CDR3 is 14 residues long. Trimming left V 8 bases short and J 0 bases short, with 11 bases between. The CDR3 is CASGGGASGNTIYF. Here the CDR3 DNA reads TGTGCCAGCGGCGGGGGAGCCTCTGGAAACACCATATATTTT.

The V and J genes are TRBV19 and TRBJ1-6, with 7 bases that match TRBD1. The trim removed 6 bases at V and 5 bases at J, leaving 7 bases unmatched. CDR3 length equals 15 residues. Germline V gives CDR1 LNHDA, CDR2 SQIVND (reference sequence). CDR3 in amino acids: CASRYGTVDNSPLHF. CDR3 nucleotides: TGTGCCAGTAGGTATGGGACAGTGGATAATTCACCCCTCCACTTT.

This clone was detected only once. V is TRBV10-3 and J is TRBJ2-3, with 9 nucleotides matching TRBD2. V trimming: 10 bases; J trimming: 2 bases; junction bases outside the gene matches: 4. Germline V gene lookup returns CDR1 ENHRY and CDR2 SYGVKD. The CDR3 is made up of 13 amino acids. The CDR3 region is CATGLAYTDTQYF. The CDR3 DNA reads as TGTGCCACCGGACTAGCGTACACAGATACGCAGTATTTT.

The chain combines TRBV7-9 with TRBJ2-5; 7 nucleotides agree with TRBD2. Unmatched junction bases numbered 7, after V lost 5 bases and J lost 1 base. Looked up from germline, CDR1 is SEHNR and CDR2 is FQNEAQ (reference sequence). The CDR3 contains 15 residues. DNA for the CDR3: TGTGCCAGCAGCCAGAGCGGGACCTCCCAAGAGACCCAGTACTTC. Amino acids: CASSQSGTSQETQYF.

On this clone: Distinct nucleotide sequences in the sample also encode this CDR3. The chain joins TRBV5-4 to TRBJ1-3; D unclear. V gave up 1 base and J gave up 4 bases, with 6 bases separating them. The length of the CDR3 is 13 residues. Germline CDR1 and CDR2: SGHNT and YYREEE (reference sequence). The CDR3 spells CASSLYGGNTIYF. The CDR3 nucleotides are TGTGCCAGCAGCTTGTACGGGGGAAACACCATATATTTT.

This chain joins TRBV3-1 (or the pseudogene TRBV3-2) and TRBJ1-4; maybe TRBD1 (5 bases). CDR1 LGHDT and CDR2 YNNKEL come from the germline V gene (reference sequence). The CDR3 is made up of 16 amino acids. The ends were cut back, 2 bases at V and 1 base at J, with 11 bases in the middle. CDR3 in amino acids: CASSQMLRVTNEKLFF. The DNA of the CDR3 is TGTGCCAGCAGCCAAATGCTCAGGGTAACTAATGAAAAACTGTTTTTT.

This clone was picked up one time. V usage is TRBV7-2 and J usage is TRBJ1-1; D is unclear. Germline CDR1 reads SGHTA; CDR2 reads FQGNSA. Trimming pared 2 bases from V and 9 bases from J, leaving 13 bases between. The length of the CDR3 is 13 residues. CDR3 residues: CASSLSPKWQAFF. In nucleotides, the CDR3 is TGTGCCAGCAGCTTATCTCCCAAGTGGCAAGCTTTCTTT.

The V and J genes are TRBV29-1 and TRBJ2-3; unclear D gene. The ends were cut back, 3 bases at V and 4 bases at J, with 14 bases in the middle. This CDR3 comprises 14 residues. Looked up from germline, CDR1 is SQVTM and CDR2 is ANQGSEA. CDR3 loop: CSVDGIAAADTQYF. DNA for the CDR3: TGCAGCGTTGATGGCATCGCGGCCGCAGATACGCAGTATTTT.

A word on this clone: At one boundary the junction diverges from the germline segment, which might be a read error. The chain uses TRBV5-1 and TRBJ1-2, with D perhaps matching TRBD1 (5 bases). Looked up from germline, CDR1 is SGHRS and CDR2 is YFSETQ. The length of the CDR3 is 17 residues. DNA for the CDR3: TGCGCCAACAGCTTGGGGCAGAAACCAAACACTAACTATGGCTACACCTTC. This gives the protein CANSLGQKPNTNYGYTF.

This clone has more than one count but fewer than ten. The V and J genes are TRBV30 and TRBJ1-4; D ambiguous. The V gene lost 4 bases and the J gene lost 0 bases, with 12 bases spanning the gap. The length of the CDR3 is 15 residues. Germline CDR1 and CDR2: GTSNPN and SVGIG (reference sequence). The CDR3 DNA reads as TGTGCCTGGACCCGGTCAGGTGCAACTAATGAAAAACTGTTTTTT. As protein: CAWTRSGATNEKLFF.